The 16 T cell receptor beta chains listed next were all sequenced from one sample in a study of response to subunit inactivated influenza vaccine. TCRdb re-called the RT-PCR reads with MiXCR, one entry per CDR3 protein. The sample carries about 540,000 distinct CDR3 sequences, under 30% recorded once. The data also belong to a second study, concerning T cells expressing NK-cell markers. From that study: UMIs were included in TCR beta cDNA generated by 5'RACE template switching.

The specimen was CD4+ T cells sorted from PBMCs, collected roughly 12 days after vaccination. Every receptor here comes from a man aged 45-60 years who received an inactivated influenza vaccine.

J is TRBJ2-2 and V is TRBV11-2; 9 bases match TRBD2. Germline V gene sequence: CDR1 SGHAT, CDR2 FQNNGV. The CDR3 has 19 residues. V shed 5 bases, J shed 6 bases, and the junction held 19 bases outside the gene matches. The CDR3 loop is CASSHIALWGGRGSGELFF. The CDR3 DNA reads TGTGCCAGCAGCCATATAGCCCTATGGGGCGGGAGGGGATCCGGGGAGCTGTTTTTT.

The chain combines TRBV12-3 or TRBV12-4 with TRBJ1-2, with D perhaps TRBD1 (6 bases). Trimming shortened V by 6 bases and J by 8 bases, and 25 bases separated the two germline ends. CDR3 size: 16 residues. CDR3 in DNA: TGTGCCAGCAGCCGGCCTCCACAGGGATTAGGGGGAGGCTACACCTTC. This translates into CASSRPPQGLGGGYTF.

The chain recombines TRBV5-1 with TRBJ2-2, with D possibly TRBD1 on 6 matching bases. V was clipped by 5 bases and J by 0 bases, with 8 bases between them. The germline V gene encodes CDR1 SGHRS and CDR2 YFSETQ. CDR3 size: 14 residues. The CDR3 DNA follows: TGCGCCAGCAGGCCAGGGGCGAACACCGGGGAGCTGTTTTTT. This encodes CASRPGANTGELFF.

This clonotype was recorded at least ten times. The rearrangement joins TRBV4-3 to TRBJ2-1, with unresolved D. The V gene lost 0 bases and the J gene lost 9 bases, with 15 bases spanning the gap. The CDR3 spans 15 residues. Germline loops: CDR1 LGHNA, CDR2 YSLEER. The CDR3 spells CASSQDLLMASEQFF. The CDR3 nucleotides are TGCGCCAGCAGCCAAGATCTGCTAATGGCCAGTGAGCAGTTCTTC.

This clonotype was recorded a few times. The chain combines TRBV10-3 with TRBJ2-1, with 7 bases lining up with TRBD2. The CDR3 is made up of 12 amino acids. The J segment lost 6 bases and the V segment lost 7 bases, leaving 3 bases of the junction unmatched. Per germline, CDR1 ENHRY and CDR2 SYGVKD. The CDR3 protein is CAITGTTNEQFF. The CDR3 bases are TGTGCCATCACGGGGACTACCAATGAGCAGTTCTTC.

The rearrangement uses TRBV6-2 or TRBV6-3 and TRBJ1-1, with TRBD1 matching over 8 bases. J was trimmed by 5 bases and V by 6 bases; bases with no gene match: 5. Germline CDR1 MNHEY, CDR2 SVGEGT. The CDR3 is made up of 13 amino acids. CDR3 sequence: CASSQQGVTEAFF. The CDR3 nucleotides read TGTGCCAGCAGCCAACAGGGGGTGACTGAAGCTTTCTTT.

The CDR3 loop reads CASSQSAGVNQPQHF. The CDR3 DNA reads as TGCGCCAGCAGCCAATCGGCAGGGGTAAATCAGCCCCAGCATTTT. The gene calls are TRBV4-1 and TRBJ1-5; tentatively, D is TRBD1 (6 bases). The CDR3 runs to 15 residues. Germline-derived CDR1 and CDR2 are MGHRA and YSYEKL. The V end was cut by 2 bases, the J end by 4 bases, with 12 bases between.

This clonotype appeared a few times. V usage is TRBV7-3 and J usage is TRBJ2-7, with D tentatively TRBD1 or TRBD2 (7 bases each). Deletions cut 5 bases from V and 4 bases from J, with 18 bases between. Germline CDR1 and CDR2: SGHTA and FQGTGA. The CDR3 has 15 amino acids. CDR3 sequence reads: CASSQAPGGAYEQYF. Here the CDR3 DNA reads TGTGCCAGCAGCCAAGCCCCAGGGGGGGCGTACGAGCAGTACTTC. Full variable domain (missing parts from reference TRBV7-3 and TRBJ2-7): GAGVSQTPSNKVTEKGKYVELRCDPISGHTALYWYRQSLGQGPEFLIYFQGTGAADDSGLPNDRFFAVRPEGSVSTLKIQRTERGDSAVYLCASSQAPGGAYEQYFGPGTRLTVT.

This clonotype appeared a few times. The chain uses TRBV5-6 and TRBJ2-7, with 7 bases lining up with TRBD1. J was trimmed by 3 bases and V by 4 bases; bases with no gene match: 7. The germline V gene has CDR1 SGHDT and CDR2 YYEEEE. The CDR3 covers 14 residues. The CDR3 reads CASSTTGRHYEQYF. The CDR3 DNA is TGTGCCAGCAGCACGACAGGGCGCCACTACGAGCAGTACTTC.

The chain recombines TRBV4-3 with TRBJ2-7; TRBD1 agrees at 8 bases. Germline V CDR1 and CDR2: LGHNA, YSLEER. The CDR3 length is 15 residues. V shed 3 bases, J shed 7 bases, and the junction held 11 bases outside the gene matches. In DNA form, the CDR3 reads TGCGCCAGCAGCCAGATGGGACAGGCCGTTGGGGAGCAGTACTTC. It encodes CASSQMGQAVGEQYF.

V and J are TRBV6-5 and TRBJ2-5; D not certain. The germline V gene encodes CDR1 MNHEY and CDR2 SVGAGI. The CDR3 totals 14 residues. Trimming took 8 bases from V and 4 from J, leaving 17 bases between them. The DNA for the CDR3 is TGTGCCAGCCGCTTATTCGAGGCGAGAGAGACCCAGTACTTC. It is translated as CASRLFEARETQYF.

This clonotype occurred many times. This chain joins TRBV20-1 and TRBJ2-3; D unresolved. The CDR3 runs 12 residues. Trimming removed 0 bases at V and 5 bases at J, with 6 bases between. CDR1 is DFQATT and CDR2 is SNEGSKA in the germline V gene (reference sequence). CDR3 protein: CSAREDRDTQYF. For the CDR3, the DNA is TGCAGTGCTAGAGAGGATCGAGATACGCAGTATTTT.

CDR3 sequence: CASRYPQISNEQFF. The DNA of the CDR3 is TGTGCCAGCAGATATCCTCAGATATCGAATGAGCAGTTCTTC. The V call is TRBV6-5, the J call TRBJ2-1; D gene ambiguous. The CDR3 totals 14 residues. The V and J ends lost 6 bases and 7 bases respectively, with 16 bases between them. Germline CDR1 MNHEY, CDR2 SVGAGI.

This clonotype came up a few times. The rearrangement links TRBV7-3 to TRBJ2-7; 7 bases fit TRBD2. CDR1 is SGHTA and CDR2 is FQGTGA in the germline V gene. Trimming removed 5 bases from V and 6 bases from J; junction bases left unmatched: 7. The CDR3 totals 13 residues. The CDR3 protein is CASSREVGGEQYF. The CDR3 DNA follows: TGTGCCAGCAGCCGGGAGGTTGGAGGCGAGCAGTACTTC.

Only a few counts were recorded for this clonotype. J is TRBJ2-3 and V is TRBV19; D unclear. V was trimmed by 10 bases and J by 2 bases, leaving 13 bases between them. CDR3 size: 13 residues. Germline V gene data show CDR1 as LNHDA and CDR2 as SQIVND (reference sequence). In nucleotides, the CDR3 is TGTGCCACCAGTAAGGCGGACACAGATACGCAGTATTTT. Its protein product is CATSKADTDTQYF.

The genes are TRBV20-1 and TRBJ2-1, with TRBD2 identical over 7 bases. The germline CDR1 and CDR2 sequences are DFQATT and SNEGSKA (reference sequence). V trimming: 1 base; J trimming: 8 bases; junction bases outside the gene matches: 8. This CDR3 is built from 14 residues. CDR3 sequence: CSARVPGTTHEQFF. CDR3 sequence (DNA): TGCAGTGCTAGAGTGCCAGGGACTACCCATGAGCAGTTCTTC.